The 6 T cell receptor beta chains in this list originate from one sample, sequenced in a study of Ad26.COV2.S vaccination and SARS-CoV-2 variants. Treatment defined: about 20 received Ad26.COV2.S at low or high dose, single or two shots; 5 received placebo; per-sample allocation not given. Specimen acquisition occurred on day 63 following the initial vaccine or placebo injection. Generated by immunoSEQ multiplex PCR, the TCRdb table keeps only in-frame clones and is missing some. The table includes about 400,000 clones, roughly 80% detected once. Material: peripheral blood, obtained in a trial of Ad26.COV2.S vaccine versus placebo. These receptors all come from a person between 18 and 65 years old who received the Ad26.COV2.S COVID-19 vaccine or a placebo.

This sequence joins TRBV7-2 and TRBJ1-5; 7 bases fit TRBD1. With V trimmed by 5 bases and J by 5 bases, 9 bases remained unmatched. This CDR3 comprises 15 residues. Germline assignment: CDR1 SGHTA and CDR2 FQGNSA. The CDR3 loop reads CASSRFGTEDQPQHF. The CDR3 coding sequence is TGTGCCAGCAGCCGTTTTGGGACAGAAGATCAGCCCCAGCATTTT.

About this clone: The sample has other DNA sequences that encode this CDR3 too. The V gene is TRBV3-1 (or the pseudogene TRBV3-2), the J gene TRBJ1-5; D perhaps matches TRBD1 (5 bases). The CDR3 length is 13 residues. With 6 bases removed from V and 4 bases from J, the gap between germline ends came to 10 bases. The germline V gene has CDR1 LGHDT and CDR2 YNNKEL (reference sequence). CDR3 amino acids: CASSPDRNQPQHF. CDR3 DNA: TGTGCCAGCAGTCCAGACAGAAATCAGCCCCAGCATTTT.

This rearrangement joins TRBV7-6 to TRBJ1-2; 7 nucleotides align to TRBD1. Germline CDR1 and CDR2: SGHVS and FNYEAQ. Trimming removed 1 base from V and 8 bases from J; junction bases left unmatched: 4. The CDR3 covers 13 residues. Here the CDR3 DNA reads TGTGCCAGCAGCTTAGGACAGGGACAGGGCTACACCTTC. Amino acids: CASSLGQGQGYTF.

This clone has only a few counts. The identical CDR3 is also encoded by other nucleotide sequences in the sample. The chain is built from TRBV18 and TRBJ2-3; D unclear. V was clipped by 2 bases and J by 2 bases, with 2 bases between them. Germline assignment: CDR1 KGHSH and CDR2 LQKENI. The CDR3 totals 12 residues. This CDR3 reads CASSPYTDTQYF. The CDR3 DNA reads TGTGCCAGCTCACCATACACAGATACGCAGTATTTT.

Points on this clone: At one end the junction does not follow the germline gene, possibly because of a read error. This rearrangement joins TRBV18 to TRBJ2-3, with D possibly being TRBD2 (7 bases). The CDR3 sequence is 16 residues long. The germline V gene encodes CDR1 KGHSH and CDR2 LQKENI. CDR3 loop: CASSPQGGKGTDTQYF. In DNA, the CDR3 is TGTGCCAGCTCGCCACAGGGAGGGAAAGGCACAGATACGCAGTATTTT.

This clone was picked up one time. V gene TRBV5-4 combines with J gene TRBJ2-2; D is ambiguous. The CDR3 contains 13 residues. V was cut by 3 bases and J by 1 base, with 4 bases left in between. Germline V lookup: CDR1 SGHNT, CDR2 YYREEE (reference sequence). CDR3 nucleotides: TGTGCCAGCAGCTCCAAGAACACCGGGGAGCTGTTTTTT. Amino acids: CASSSKNTGELFF.